A selection of T cell receptor beta chains follows, all from one sample in a study of blood T cell repertoires in COVID-19. Repertoires were generated with immunoSEQ multiplex PCR, while TCRdb's copy carries only in-frame clones and drops some. The repertoire holds 200,000 to 250,000 clones, with more than 70% as singletons. Sequenced sample: peripheral blood. The receptors originated from a human donor in a cohort sampled during active COVID-19. The CDR3 runs from the conserved cysteine through the conserved F or W. D genes are given only for firm matches. Size values are once, few and many counts, or a class for expanded clones, and some rows have none.

DNA | CDR3 | size | J | V | length | D
TGTGCCAGCAGTTTTGAGGCCAACTATGGCTACACCTTC | CASSFEANYGYTF | once | TRBJ1-2 | TRBV27 | 13 | .
TGTGCCAGCTCACCCGAGGGACAGTGGTTGTATCAGCCCCAGCATTTT | CASSPEGQWLYQPQHF | . | TRBJ1-5 | TRBV18 | 16 | TRBD1
TGCGCCAGCAGCTCCCCGGGGGGGCACTATGGCTACACCTTC | CASSSPGGHYGYTF | once | TRBJ1-2 | TRBV5-1 | 14 | .
TGTGCCAGCACGTACGGGAACACTGAAGCTTTCTTT | CASTYGNTEAFF | . | TRBJ1-1 | TRBV2 | 12 | .
TGTGCCAGCAGCCCCACAGGGGGACGGTATGGCTACACCTTC | CASSPTGGRYGYTF | . | TRBJ1-2 | TRBV7-2 | 14 | TRBD1
TGTGCCAGCAGCCAACTTACAGGGCCCCAGCATTTT | CASSQLTGPQHF | once | TRBJ1-5 | TRBV3-1/TRBV3-2 | 12 | .
TGTGCCAGCAGTAAAGTCCCGGACGGGAGGCATCAGCCCCAGCATTTT | CASSKVPDGRHQPQHF | few | TRBJ1-5 | TRBV6-2/TRBV6-3 | 16 | .
TGTGCCAGCAGTTTTAACAGGATGAACACTGAAGCTTTCTTT | CASSFNRMNTEAFF | once | TRBJ1-1 | TRBV6-2/TRBV6-3 | 14 | .
TGTGCCAGCAGTCCGACTAGCGGTAGGACTTATACGCAGTATTTT | CASSPTSGRTYTQYF | . | TRBJ2-3 | TRBV27 | 15 | TRBD2
TGTGCCAGCAGTGCGGGACAGGGGAGGGTTGGGGCCAACGTCCTGACTTTC | CASSAGQGRVGANVLTF | . | TRBJ2-6 | TRBV2 | 17 | TRBD1
TGTGCCAGTAGTGGTCTGATGACAGGGGTGAACAACTATGGCTACACCTTC | CASSGLMTGVNNYGYTF | . | TRBJ1-2 | TRBV19 | 17 | TRBD1
TGCGCCAGCAGCTCGACGGGACAGCTGAACACTGAAGCTTTCTTT | CASSSTGQLNTEAFF | many | TRBJ1-1 | TRBV5-1 | 15 | TRBD1